The 26 T cell receptor beta chains below come from one sample, sequenced in a study of shared clonotypes between healthy human individuals. The protocol was immunoSEQ multiplex PCR, while the TCRdb copy is restricted to in-frame clones and leaves out a portion. The sample records 2 million to 3 million clones, about 92% being singletons. The source material was naive CD4+ T cells sorted from blood. The subset: CD45RA+ positively selected. These receptors all come from a man aged 18 to 30 in good health.

CDR3 sequence reads: CASSLGTGPDTQYF. Here the CDR3 DNA reads TGTGCCAGCAGCTTGGGGACAGGGCCAGATACGCAGTATTTT. The genes are TRBV9 and TRBJ2-3; 9 bases are a match to TRBD1. This CDR3 is 14 amino acids long. Per the germline V gene, CDR1 is SGDLS and CDR2 is YYNGEE. V shed 4 bases and J 4 bases; nucleotides not matched to a gene: 4.

This clone showed up just once. CDR3 DNA sequence: TGTGCCTGGAGTGCGATAGCGGGGGGTCCAGATACGCAGTATTTT. As protein: CAWSAIAGGPDTQYF. The chain is built from TRBV30 and TRBJ2-3; 10 bases agree with TRBD2. This CDR3 is 15 amino acids long. CDR1 is GTSNPN and CDR2 is SVGIG in the germline V gene (reference sequence). The trim removed 1 base at V and 4 bases at J, leaving 5 bases unmatched.

This sequence joins TRBV6-1 and TRBJ2-3; D gene unclear. This CDR3 has 11 residues. Germline lookup yields CDR1 MNHNS and CDR2 SASEGT. Trimming removed 4 bases at V and 9 bases at J, with 8 bases between. The DNA of the CDR3 is TGTGCCAGCAGTGTAAGGGTAACGCAGTATTTT. Translation: CASSVRVTQYF.

V gene TRBV2 combines with J gene TRBJ2-3; D not certain. The CDR3 runs to 14 residues. Germline V CDR1 and CDR2: SNHLY, FYNNEI. Trimming cost V 3 bases and J 2 bases, with 9 bases left between them. The CDR3 DNA sequence: TGTGCCAGCAGTGACTCCTCACCCACAGATACGCAGTATTTT. It is translated as CASSDSSPTDTQYF.

CDR3 amino acids: CASRPPGQGNMGEQFF. CDR3 nucleotide sequence: TGTGCCAGCAGACCCCCGGGACAGGGTAATATGGGTGAGCAGTTCTTC. The chain recombines TRBV2 with TRBJ2-1; the match to TRBD1 covers 9 bases. The junction had 15 bases not matched to a gene; V was cut back by 6 bases and J by 9 bases. This CDR3 has 16 amino acids. Looked up from germline, CDR1 is SNHLY and CDR2 is FYNNEI.

The chain carries TRBV5-1 and TRBJ2-3; D unclear. The CDR3 loop spans 12 amino acids. V gave up 2 bases and J gave up 6 bases, with 7 bases separating them. Per the germline V gene, CDR1 is SGHRS and CDR2 is YFSETQ. The CDR3, as DNA: TGCGCCAGCAGCTTCACCGGGGATACGCAGTATTTT. Protein: CASSFTGDTQYF.

J is TRBJ1-1 and V is TRBV2; 7 nucleotides align to TRBD1. The CDR3 totals 12 residues. Germline loops: CDR1 SNHLY, CDR2 FYNNEI. The V segment lost 6 bases and the J segment 10 bases; nucleotides outside the gene matches: 8. The CDR3 DNA sequence: TGTGCCAGCAGACCATTAAACAGGGGAGCTTTCTTT. Its translation: CASRPLNRGAFF.

The rearrangement links TRBV4-3 to TRBJ1-6; no definite D call. Germline CDR1 reads LGHNA; CDR2 reads YSLEER. The CDR3 contains 18 residues. V lost 3 bases and J 0 bases, leaving 15 bases between the germline ends. This CDR3 is CASSHNLLLSSYNSPLHF. CDR3 in DNA: TGCGCCAGCAGCCACAACTTGCTCTTGAGCTCCTATAATTCACCCCTCCACTTT.

Details on this clone: Other DNA sequences in this sample translate to the same CDR3. The chain combines TRBV5-1 with TRBJ2-2; D possibly matches TRBD1 or TRBD2 (5 bases each). Trimming removed 1 base at V and 2 bases at J, with 9 bases between. Germline V lookup: CDR1 SGHRS, CDR2 YFSETQ. There are 15 residues in the CDR3. DNA for the CDR3: TGCGCCAGCAGCTTGATTGGGGGAAACACCGGGGAGCTGTTTTTT. Translating it yields CASSLIGGNTGELFF. The variable domain in full, with the rest retrieved from reference TRBV5-1 and TRBJ2-2, is KAGVTQTPRYLIKTRGQQVTLSCSPISGHRSVSWYQQTPGQGLQFLFEYFSETQRNKGNFPGRFSGRQFSNSRSEMNVSTLELGDSALYLCASSLIGGNTGELFFGEGSRLTVL.

The chain links TRBV27 to TRBJ2-5; TRBD1 matches 8 bases. Looked up from germline, CDR1 is MNHEY and CDR2 is SMNVEV (reference sequence). The CDR3 contains 15 residues. The trim removed 5 bases at V and 5 bases at J, leaving 10 bases unmatched. CDR3 amino acids: CASSTDRGTHETQYF. Written as DNA, the CDR3 is TGTGCCAGCAGTACAGACAGGGGTACTCACGAGACCCAGTACTTC.

CDR3 in amino acids: CASSFGQGNTGELFF. The CDR3 DNA reads as TGTGCCAGCAGTTTCGGACAGGGGAACACCGGGGAGCTGTTTTTT. V gene TRBV6-5 combines with J gene TRBJ2-2, with 8 nucleotides matching TRBD1. V lost 4 bases and J lost 1; bases outside the gene matches: 2. The germline V gene has CDR1 MNHEY and CDR2 SVGAGI. This CDR3 has 15 residues.

The chain employs TRBV9 and TRBJ2-5, with D unresolved. Germline CDR1 is SGDLS and CDR2 is YYNGEE. The V gene lost 0 bases and the J gene lost 5 bases, with 11 bases spanning the gap. This CDR3 contains 14 residues. This CDR3 reads CASSVDVIRETQYF. In nucleotides, the CDR3 is TGTGCCAGCAGCGTAGACGTTATTCGGGAGACCCAGTACTTC. Using reference TRBV9 and TRBJ2-5 for the parts outside the CDR3, the full variable domain is DSGVTQTPKHLITATGQRVTLRCSPRSGDLSVYWYQQSLDQGLQFLIQYYNGEERAKGNILERFSAQQFPDLHSELNLSSLELGDSALYFCASSVDVIRETQYFGPGTRLLVL.

V and J are TRBV5-1 and TRBJ2-3; D tentatively fits TRBD1 or TRBD2 (6 bases each). Trimming took off 6 bases at V and 3 bases at J, with 17 bases between the two ends. The CDR3 is 15 amino acids. CDR1 and CDR2 (germline): SGHRS, YFSETQ. CDR3 amino acids: CASTRGGIETDTQYF. The CDR3 nucleotides read TGCGCCAGCACGAGAGGGGGGATTGAAACAGATACGCAGTATTTT.

The gene calls are TRBV5-4 and TRBJ1-5, with unresolved D. The CDR3 covers 12 residues. Germline V gene sequence: CDR1 SGHNT, CDR2 YYREEE (reference sequence). Trimming pared 4 bases from V and 7 bases from J, leaving 9 bases between. DNA for the CDR3: TGTGCCAGCAGCGTCGCGCAGCAGCCCCAGCATTTT. Translating gives CASSVAQQPQHF.

CDR3 protein: CASSLMSSGGGETQYF. CDR3 in DNA: TGTGCCAGCAGCTTAATGTCTAGCGGGGGGGGAGAGACCCAGTACTTC. The chain links TRBV7-8 to TRBJ2-5; 12 nucleotides align to TRBD2. This CDR3 is 16 amino acids long. J gave up 4 bases and V 2 bases, and 5 bases lay outside the gene matches. Germline V CDR1 and CDR2: SGHVS, FQNEAQ.

The V gene is TRBV14, the J gene TRBJ2-3; TRBD2 agrees at 8 bases. The CDR3 loop spans 15 amino acids. V lost 4 bases to trimming and J lost 9 bases; unmatched junction nucleotides: 12. Germline V lookup: CDR1 SGHDN, CDR2 FVKESK. CDR3 residues: CASSLAGGALGTQYF. Written as DNA, the CDR3 is TGTGCCAGCAGCCTCGCGGGGGGCGCGTTAGGAACGCAGTATTTT.

The rearrangement uses TRBV28 and TRBJ1-5, with TRBD1 matching 7 bases. V lost 4 bases and J lost 0; bases outside the gene matches: 9. The CDR3 covers 17 residues. The germline V gene has CDR1 MDHEN and CDR2 SYDVKM. The CDR3 DNA sequence: TGTGCCAGCAGTTCAAGGGACAGACTACTTAGCAATCAGCCCCAGCATTTT. This sequence encodes CASSSRDRLLSNQPQHF.

This chain joins TRBV19 and TRBJ1-6; TRBD1 aligns across 9 bases. Germline V gene sequence: CDR1 LNHDA, CDR2 SQIVND (reference sequence). The CDR3 consists of 16 residues. The trim removed 4 bases at V and 9 bases at J, leaving 10 bases unmatched. As DNA, the CDR3 is TGTGCCAGTAGTACGGGGGACAGGGTATTCGGTTCACCCCTCCACTTT. The encoded protein is CASSTGDRVFGSPLHF.

The V and J genes are TRBV4-2 and TRBJ2-2; D is perhaps TRBD2 (6 bases). Germline CDR1 reads LGHNA; CDR2 reads YNFKEQ. The CDR3 has 16 amino acids. Trimming pared 2 bases from V and 0 bases from J, leaving 10 bases between. CDR3 in DNA: TGTGCCAGCAGCCAACTACTAGCAGCGAACACCGGGGAGCTGTTTTTT. It is translated as CASSQLLAANTGELFF.

The V gene is TRBV7-6, the J gene TRBJ2-7; perhaps TRBD1 as D (6 bases). The CDR3 has 15 residues. Germline CDR1 is SGHVS and CDR2 is FNYEAQ. V was pared by 2 bases and J by 6 bases, with 17 bases between. The CDR3 DNA follows: TGTGCCAGCAGCTTAACCTTGGACAGCCGCCTCGAGCAGTACTTC. This translates into CASSLTLDSRLEQYF.

The chain carries TRBV5-4 and TRBJ2-1; 8 bases are shared with TRBD1. J gave up 7 bases and V 1 base, and 4 bases lay outside the gene matches. The CDR3 has 14 residues. The germline CDR1 and CDR2 sequences are SGHNT and YYREEE (reference sequence). CDR3 DNA sequence: TGTGCCAGCAGCTTGTTTCAGGGGGCAAATGAGCAGTTCTTC. The encoded protein is CASSLFQGANEQFF.

Points on this clone: In the same sample, other DNA sequences code for this CDR3. The chain carries TRBV2 and TRBJ2-2; D not certain. The CDR3 spans 12 residues. V was trimmed by 3 bases and J by 6 bases, leaving 5 bases between them. Germline V gene sequence: CDR1 SNHLY, CDR2 FYNNEI. DNA for the CDR3: TGTGCCAGCAGTGATTTCCCCGGGGAGCTGTTTTTT. The encoded protein is CASSDFPGELFF.

The chain links TRBV19 to TRBJ2-1, with 11 bases identical to TRBD2. CDR1 and CDR2 from the germline V gene are LNHDA and SQIVND (reference sequence). After removal of 7 bases from V and 4 bases from J, the junction contained 9 bases not matched to a gene. There are 16 residues in the CDR3. The DNA for the CDR3 is TGTGCCAGTATGGGGCTGGTAGCGGGAGGGTACAATGAGCAGTTCTTC. It encodes CASMGLVAGGYNEQFF.

V gene TRBV6-5 combines with J gene TRBJ2-3; 9 bases agree with TRBD2. Looked up from germline, CDR1 is MNHEY and CDR2 is SVGAGI. There are 14 residues in the CDR3. The junction had 3 bases not matched to a gene; V was cut back by 6 bases and J by 2 bases. CDR3 sequence (DNA): TGTGCCAGCAGGCGGGAGGGATACACAGATACGCAGTATTTT. Translated: CASRREGYTDTQYF.

The rearrangement links TRBV18 to TRBJ1-1; D is perhaps TRBD1 (6 bases). V shed 4 bases and J shed 4 bases, with 22 bases lying between them. The CDR3 runs 17 residues. Germline CDR1 is KGHSH and CDR2 is LQKENI. The CDR3 DNA sequence: TGTGCCAGCTCACTAAGAGGGACATCCGTCGAACTCACTGAAGCTTTCTTT. Its translation: CASSLRGTSVELTEAFF.

The rearrangement links TRBV27 to TRBJ1-1; D remains unclear. There are 13 residues in the CDR3. Deletions cut 5 bases from V and 2 bases from J, with 9 bases between. CDR1 is MNHEY and CDR2 is SMNVEV in the germline V gene (reference sequence). DNA for the CDR3: TGTGCCAGCAGTCCCAATCTCAACACTGAAGCTTTCTTT. It translates to CASSPNLNTEAFF.